This T cell receptor (beta chain) was profiled in a study of neoadjuvant anti-PD-1 for oral cavity cancer listed by TCRdb under 2021. For the study in its entirety: Before undergoing curative-intent surgical resection, most patients got three to four biweekly nivolumab doses at 3 mg/kg. A fourth nivolumab dose was given around day 43 to patients without progression, and definitive surgical resection was performed in those patients on days 50-56. Under RECIST 1.1, patients with complete response, partial response or stable disease were classed as responders, and patients with progression were classed as non-responders. The parent correlative cohort had 12 to 13 patients and a response rate of roughly 31%.

For deep sequencing of PBMC libraries, mostly about 450 ng of input genomic DNA was used, and six replicates were run per sample. The immunoSEQ hsTCRbeta kit was used to prepare TCRbeta libraries according to the manufacturer's instructions. The completed libraries were mixed into a single pool at 3 nM, then sequenced with an Illumina NovaSeq 6000 S4 flow cell. In the original analysis: The immunoSEQ Analyzer handled quality control and preprocessing of the raw data. The analysis was limited to productive rearrangements, and each clonotype was defined by a unique CDR3 amino acid sequence. Repertoire clonality was estimated as the Gini-Simpson index, which was calculated using the R package tcR. Gini indices were compared with Student's t test, and associations with tumor size change were assessed by Pearson correlation. TCRdb provides this immuneACCESS table in a form limited to in-frame rearrangements. Some clones are lacking; in checked studies, under half of them reflect an unresolved V gene, and why the rest are absent is not known. That table is the source of V, J and clone size, and D and trimming were worked out from the DNA. The sample profile shows just under 70,000 clones; 85% of them were found once. 3.4% of the sample is taken by the ten largest.

Summary of the overall study and its limitations: Only a few patients per response group were included in the TCR analyses, and larger cohorts for validation were called for by the authors. Within PBMCs, T cell clonality (Gini index) was significantly higher in non-responders than responders after neoadjuvant nivolumab. A higher pretreatment blood Treg/Th17 ratio correlated with both higher pretreatment blood TCRbeta clonality and lower post-treatment tumor TCRbeta clonality.

The time point label of this sample denotes: after neoadjuvant nivolumab, at surgical resection. The patients had newly diagnosed stage II-IVA oral cavity squamous cell carcinoma and had not received any prior systemic or radiation treatment. The cohort consisted of patients with HPV-negative, locally advanced oral cavity squamous cell carcinoma. Peripheral blood mononuclear cells were analyzed directly, without maintenance or expansion in culture. Samples came from a longitudinal correlative study of a single-arm phase II trial of neoadjuvant nivolumab in oral cavity squamous cell carcinoma. Genomic DNA-based TCRbeta sequencing was performed on subject-matched pre- and post-treatment PBMCs and tumors from three responders and three non-responders. Peripheral blood mononuclear cells were drawn once before nivolumab treatment and a second time after treatment, when surgery took place. The Maxwell RSC DNA from Cells kit was used to extract genomic DNA from PBMCs.

Comment on this clone: Its specific antigen is unknown. Base qualities are not at hand, and no much larger clone is one base apart.

Reading from cysteine to phenylalanine, the CDR3 counts 16 amino acids. Only the CDR3 portion is preserved as DNA: 48 bases, with reading frame beginning at the first base. Via the germline V gene, CDR1 is SGHRS and CDR2 YFSETQ. V and J are truncated by 1 base and 9 bases respectively, leaving an intervening sequence of 17 bases. The chain employs TRBV5-1 and TRBJ1-6; the best D guess is TRBD1, with 6 bases matching. The sequenced sample was PBMCs, obtained after nivolumab (anti-PD-1) treatment. The origin of this receptor is a person aged 35-79 years with oral cavity squamous cell carcinoma. The nucleotide sequence is TGCGCCAGCAGCTTGACAGGGCCTTTGCAGGGTTCACCCCTCCACTTT. Its protein is CASSLTGPLQGSPLHF.